A single sample gave rise to the 20 T cell receptor beta chains below, sequenced in a study of T cells in Graves' hyperthyroidism and ophthalmopathy. RNA transcripts gave rise to amplified TCR beta CDR3 regions. HTBI primers were used for first-round RT-PCR of the TCR CDR3. TCRdb re-called the multiplex PCR reads through MiXCR, storing one row per CDR3 protein. The sample shows roughly 130,000 distinct CDR3 sequences, approximately 20% of them seen only once. The specimen was blood. The receptors here all came from a woman between 45 and 60 years old with Graves' hyperthyroidism that later progressed to Graves' ophthalmopathy.

This clonotype was detected ten times or more. V usage is TRBV29-1 and J usage is TRBJ1-1; the match to TRBD1 covers 10 bases. The CDR3 runs 13 residues. V lost 8 bases and J lost 0; bases outside the gene matches: 3. Germline V gene lookup returns CDR1 SQVTM and CDR2 ANQGSEA. The CDR3 DNA follows: TGCAGCTCGGGACAGGGGATGAACACTGAAGCTTTCTTT. Amino acids: CSSGQGMNTEAFF.

The sample holds many counts of this clonotype. J is TRBJ2-7 and V is TRBV7-3; 11 bases align to TRBD2. The CDR3 contains 17 residues. The junction had 15 bases not matched to a gene; V was cut back by 5 bases and J by 6 bases. Germline loops: CDR1 SGHTA, CDR2 FQGTGA. The chain's CDR3 is CASSPQPMTSGTFEQYF. Here the CDR3 DNA reads TGTGCCAGCAGCCCCCAACCAATGACTAGCGGGACATTCGAGCAGTACTTC. The full variable domain, with the rest looked up from reference TRBV7-3 and TRBJ2-7, is GAGVSQTPSNKVTEKGKYVELRCDPISGHTALYWYRQSLGQGPEFLIYFQGTGAADDSGLPNDRFFAVRPEGSVSTLKIQRTERGDSAVYLCASSPQPMTSGTFEQYFGPGTRLTVT.

This clonotype was seen repeatedly, ten times or more. The chain recombines TRBV20-1 with TRBJ2-3, with D tentatively TRBD2 (6 bases). V lost 6 bases, J lost 4 bases, and 32 bases lay in between. The germline CDR1 and CDR2 sequences are DFQATT and SNEGSKA (reference sequence). The CDR3 totals 19 residues. The CDR3 here is CSAPRHKGSRGSGADTQYF. CDR3 nucleotide sequence: TGCAGTGCACCCAGGCACAAGGGTAGCCGAGGATCGGGAGCAGATACGCAGTATTTT.

V usage is TRBV7-9 and J usage is TRBJ2-3, with a tentative D call TRBD2 (6 bases). This CDR3 spans 14 amino acids. Per the germline V gene, CDR1 is SEHNR and CDR2 is FQNEAQ (reference sequence). Trimming pared 5 bases from V and 3 bases from J, leaving 12 bases between. The CDR3 region is CASSPRGTTDTQYF. The CDR3 nucleotides read TGTGCCAGCAGCCCTCGGGGGACGACAGATACGCAGTATTTT.

The sample holds many counts of this clonotype. This chain links TRBV3-1 with TRBJ2-7; 8 nucleotides match TRBD2. CDR1 and CDR2 (germline): LGHDT, YNNKEL (reference sequence). CDR3 length: 16 residues. V shed 1 base and J 2 bases; nucleotides not matched to a gene: 7. The CDR3: CASSQVGGRSAYEQYF. For the CDR3, the DNA is TGTGCCAGCAGCCAAGTTGGCGGGAGGTCGGCCTACGAGCAGTACTTC.

The chain combines TRBV7-9 with TRBJ1-6, with 9 bases fitting TRBD1. CDR3 length: 14 amino acids. Germline V gene sequence: CDR1 SEHNR, CDR2 FQNEAQ (reference sequence). The trim removed 6 bases at V and 8 bases at J, leaving 5 bases unmatched. CDR3 DNA sequence: TGTGCCAGCAGGGACAGGGGAATGTATTCACCCCTCCACTTT. It encodes CASRDRGMYSPLHF. Together with reference TRBV7-9 and TRBJ1-6, the CDR3 gives the full variable domain: DTGVSQNPRHKITKRGQNVTFRCDPISEHNRLYWYRQTLGQGPEFLTYFQNEAQLEKSRLLSDRFSAERPKGSFSTLEIQRTEQGDSAMYLCASRDRGMYSPLHFGNGTRLTVT.

This clonotype was recorded many times. This chain connects TRBV28 to TRBJ1-2; no definite D call. Trimming took off 1 base at V and 0 bases at J, with 12 bases between the two ends. CDR1 MDHEN and CDR2 SYDVKM come from the germline V gene. The CDR3 runs 16 residues. As DNA, the CDR3 is TGTGCCAGCAGTTTATTTCAGGCCGCAGCTAACTATGGCTACACCTTC. This translates into CASSLFQAAANYGYTF.

The sample holds many counts of this clonotype. The V call is TRBV11-2, the J call TRBJ2-1, with D tentatively TRBD1 (5 bases). The CDR3 has 13 residues. CDR1 is SGHAT, CDR2 FQNNGV, per germline. The V gene lost 5 bases and the J gene lost 4 bases, with 9 bases spanning the gap. This chain's CDR3 is CASSARDYNEQFF. CDR3 in DNA: TGTGCCAGCAGCGCCAGGGATTACAATGAGCAGTTCTTC.

This clonotype was counted at least ten times. V usage is TRBV3-1 and J usage is TRBJ2-5, with D perhaps TRBD2 (5 bases). V was clipped by 0 bases and J by 2 bases, with 10 bases between them. CDR3 length: 15 residues. The germline V gene has CDR1 LGHDT and CDR2 YNNKEL (reference sequence). The DNA for the CDR3 is TGTGCCAGCAGCCAAGACTGGAGGCAGCAAGAGACCCAGTACTTC. It codes for CASSQDWRQQETQYF.

The table lists this clonotype with many counts. The genes are TRBV5-6 and TRBJ1-1; 12 bases fit TRBD1. Losses at the gene ends were 0 bases for V and 3 bases for J; bases not matched to a gene: 6. The V gene's germline CDR1 is SGHDT and CDR2 YYEEEE. The CDR3 consists of 17 residues. CDR3 nucleotide sequence: TGTGCCAGCAGCTTGGCCGGGGGACAGGGGGCGGACACTGAAGCTTTCTTT. It yields the protein CASSLAGGQGADTEAFF.

This clonotype was seen at least ten times. The CDR3 nucleotides read TGCGCCAGCAGCTTGCAGAGGACAGATACGCAGTATTTT. Translated: CASSLQRTDTQYF. This chain joins TRBV5-1 and TRBJ2-3; unclear D gene. V was trimmed by 1 base and J by 3 bases, leaving 6 bases between them. Germline lookup yields CDR1 SGHRS and CDR2 YFSETQ. The CDR3 covers 13 residues.

This clonotype was recorded at least ten times. The gene calls are TRBV30 and TRBJ2-7; D remains ambiguous. The CDR3 spans 13 residues. Germline loops: CDR1 GTSNPN, CDR2 SVGIG (reference sequence). With 2 bases removed from V and 0 bases from J, the gap between germline ends came to 8 bases. The chain's CDR3 is CAWSPQISYEQYF. DNA of the CDR3: TGTGCCTGGAGTCCACAGATCTCCTACGAGCAGTACTTC.

The chain combines TRBV28 with TRBJ1-1; no clear D. This CDR3 region has 12 residues. The germline V gene encodes CDR1 MDHEN and CDR2 SYDVKM. Trimming pared 8 bases from V and 8 bases from J, leaving 15 bases between. CDR3 bases: TGTGCCAGCGGACGTGTAGGGTACGAAGCTTTCTTT. This codes for CASGRVGYEAFF.

The chain carries TRBV29-1 and TRBJ2-5; D remains unclear. The CDR3 spans 14 residues. V lost 5 bases and J 0 bases, leaving 13 bases between the germline ends. Germline V lookup: CDR1 SQVTM, CDR2 ANQGSEA. CDR3 in DNA: TGCAGCGTTCTCCTCCTGGGTGACCAAGAGACCCAGTACTTC. Protein sequence: CSVLLLGDQETQYF.

For the CDR3, the DNA is TGTGCCAGCAACGGGGGATCCACAGATACGCAGTATTTT. It specifies CASNGGSTDTQYF. This chain connects TRBV9 to TRBJ2-3, with TRBD2 as a possible D gene (6 bases). CDR1 is SGDLS, CDR2 YYNGEE, per germline. The V and J ends lost 6 bases and 2 bases respectively, with 10 bases between them. The CDR3 runs 13 residues.

This sequence joins TRBV29-1 and TRBJ2-1; 13 bases line up with TRBD2. Germline CDR1 reads SQVTM; CDR2 reads ANQGSEA. The ends lost 1 base at V and 0 bases at J; junction bases unmatched: 0. The CDR3 is made up of 16 amino acids. This CDR3 reads CSVEGTSGSSYNEQFF. In DNA, the CDR3 is TGCAGCGTTGAAGGGACTAGCGGGAGCTCCTACAATGAGCAGTTCTTC.

This clonotype showed up many times. This chain joins TRBV27 and TRBJ2-7; TRBD1 agrees at 9 bases. The CDR3 extends over 14 amino acids. Germline assignment: CDR1 MNHEY and CDR2 SMNVEV (reference sequence). J was trimmed by 4 bases and V by 5 bases; bases with no gene match: 6. CDR3 coding DNA: TGTGCCAGCAGTCCTACAGGGGGCGCGTACGAGCAGTACTTC. This translates into CASSPTGGAYEQYF.

This clonotype was detected ten times or more. V is TRBV20-1 and J is TRBJ2-3, with 10 bases that match TRBD2. The CDR3 contains 14 residues. The V gene's germline CDR1 is DFQATT and CDR2 SNEGSKA (reference sequence). Trimming took 7 bases from V and 6 from J; bases not matched to a gene: 10. CDR3 amino acids: CSGTAGGLLDTQYF. The CDR3 DNA reads as TGCAGTGGTACAGCGGGAGGGCTTTTGGATACGCAGTATTTT.

The CDR3 sequence: CASSDGAGGEYKPEQFF. CDR3 in DNA: TGTGCCAGCAGCGATGGGGCGGGAGGGGAGTACAAGCCTGAGCAGTTCTTC. The chain uses TRBV9 and TRBJ2-1, with 9 bases aligning to TRBD2. Losses at the gene ends were 3 bases for V and 9 bases for J; bases not matched to a gene: 16. This CDR3 has 17 residues. Germline CDR1 and CDR2: SGDLS and YYNGEE.

This clonotype was recorded only once. V gene TRBV20-1 combines with J gene TRBJ1-1; D gene unclear. The CDR3 has 13 amino acids. Trimming took 7 bases from V and 5 from J, leaving 17 bases between them. CDR1 and CDR2 from the germline V gene are DFQATT and SNEGSKA (reference sequence). CDR3 region: CSGPAAGETEAFF. The CDR3 DNA reads as TGCAGTGGCCCCGCGGCGGGCGAGACTGAAGCTTTCTTT.